This T cell receptor (beta chain) was recorded in a study of T cells expressing NK-cell markers. On the study more broadly: Just one sequenced donor of eight was HCMV-seronegative, while seven were seropositive.

TCRdb reprocessed the 5' RACE reads, with one entry per CDR3 protein and no DNA. Recorded for this sample: 550,000 or so distinct CDR3 sequences. Notes on the study in general: It was still unclear whether expanded NKG2C+ T cell clones were HCMV specific. The CD3+CD56-NKG2C+ fraction was also led by these clonotypes in a handful of donors.

CDR1 and CDR2 from the germline V gene are SQVTM and ANQGSEA. The CDR3 has 13 amino acids. Concerning this clonotype: Its antigen is not identified.

V and J are TRBV29-1 and TRBJ1-1. The TCR sequence derives from a man younger than 35 in good health. Sequencing input: blood T cells: a sorted CD56 or NKG2C T cell subset, CD4+ or CD8+ T cells, or bulk PBMC T cells (not recorded which). The CDR3 loop is CSVVVAANTEAFF.